The 17 T cell receptor beta chains below all came from one sample that was sequenced in a study of T-cell reconstitution after alpha-beta-depleted transplantation in children. A library of TCRbeta sequences, prepared with unique molecular identifiers, was generated. Each CDR3 protein is one row after TCRdb ran MiXCR on the PCR reads. The data contain 130,000 to 150,000 distinct CDR3 sequences, more than 8% of them singletons. This sample comprised PBMCs, mostly from graft donor cells, obtained 180 days after TCRalphabeta/CD19-depleted stem cell transplant. These receptors came from a female patient aged 2-15 years who had a stem cell transplant for congenital amegakaryocytic thrombocytopenia, so the T cells may come from the graft donor.

The V and J genes are TRBV18 and TRBJ1-1; possibly TRBD1 for D (6 bases). Per germline, CDR1 KGHSH and CDR2 LQKENI. V dropped 3 bases and J dropped 1 base, with 12 bases sitting between them. The CDR3 has 15 residues. The CDR3, as DNA: TGTGCCAGCTCACCTCGACGGACAGAGAACACTGAAGCTTTCTTT. Translated, it gives CASSPRRTENTEAFF.

This chain connects TRBV7-2 to TRBJ2-7, with unresolved D. CDR3 length equals 13 residues. The V gene's germline CDR1 is SGHTA and CDR2 FQGNSA. V was clipped by 6 bases and J by 12 bases, with 21 bases between them. The CDR3 DNA reads as TGTGCCAGCAGTTCCAGAGGATTCGCACAGAGGTACTTC. This translates into CASSSRGFAQRYF.

This clonotype was recorded at least ten times. The chain recombines TRBV5-1 with TRBJ2-3, with D possibly matching TRBD1 (7 bases). Germline CDR1 reads SGHRS; CDR2 reads YFSETQ. The CDR3 runs 16 residues. Trimming shortened V by 4 bases and J by 11 bases, and 26 bases separated the two germline ends. CDR3 coding DNA: TGCGCCAGCAGCGAAAGGGGACAGACCCTATTCGGGGGGCAGTATTTT. It is translated as CASSERGQTLFGGQYF.

This clonotype was seen a few times. The gene calls are TRBV20-1 and TRBJ2-5; the D gene is possibly TRBD2 (6 bases). Germline V gene data show CDR1 as DFQATT and CDR2 as SNEGSKA (reference sequence). CDR3 length: 12 amino acids. V lost 5 bases, J lost 5 bases, and 12 bases lay in between. This CDR3 reads CSAYGRQETQYF. The CDR3, as DNA: TGCAGTGCTTATGGGAGGCAGGAGACCCAGTACTTC.

This chain links TRBV2 with TRBJ1-1; D unclear. Germline V gene lookup returns CDR1 SNHLY and CDR2 FYNNEI. Trimming removed 5 bases at V and 6 bases at J, with 7 bases between. The CDR3 spans 11 residues. This CDR3 reads CASSSTAEAFF. The CDR3, as DNA: TGTGCCAGCAGTTCTACCGCTGAAGCTTTCTTT.

The genes are TRBV6-5 and TRBJ2-5; D may be TRBD1 (5 bases). The CDR3 consists of 15 residues. In germline, CDR1 is MNHEY, CDR2 SVGAGI. Between the trimmed V and J ends, which lost 4 bases and 4 bases, there was a span of 16 bases. The CDR3 sequence: CASSWLGRTGETQYF. The CDR3 DNA sequence: TGTGCCAGCAGTTGGTTGGGGCGAACTGGAGAGACCCAGTACTTC.

The J gene is TRBJ2-1, the V gene TRBV6-1; 11 bases fit TRBD2. Germline loops: CDR1 MNHNS, CDR2 SASEGT. Trimming at V came to 6 bases and at J to 10 bases, leaving 14 bases not matched to a gene. There are 16 residues in the CDR3. Here the CDR3 reads CASRFLGTSGLGEQFF. Here the CDR3 DNA reads TGTGCCAGCAGGTTCCTTGGGACTAGCGGTTTAGGGGAGCAGTTCTTC.

V gene TRBV7-8 combines with J gene TRBJ2-7, with TRBD1 identical over 7 bases. Germline CDR1 is SGHVS and CDR2 is FQNEAQ. The CDR3 covers 16 residues. V lost 3 bases and J lost 2; bases outside the gene matches: 10. CDR3 bases: TGTGCCAGCAGCTTGTACTCCGGGACAGCCGCCTACGAGCAGTACTTC. Translated: CASSLYSGTAAYEQYF.

This clonotype came up many times. The chain has TRBV18 and TRBJ1-1; TRBD1 aligns across 11 bases. J was trimmed by 8 bases and V by 6 bases; bases with no gene match: 5. Germline V gene sequence: CDR1 KGHSH, CDR2 LQKENI. CDR3 length: 13 residues. CDR3: CASSRGQGEEAFF. In DNA form, the CDR3 reads TGTGCCAGCTCCCGGGGACAGGGGGAGGAAGCTTTCTTT.

Of note for this clonotype: This sequence may be a read error, since a much larger clone differs from it by one base. The chain carries TRBV5-1 and TRBJ2-3, with a weak D call TRBD2 (6 bases). The V gene's germline CDR1 is SGHRS and CDR2 YFSETQ. V lost 0 bases, J lost 4 bases, and 15 bases lay in between. The length of the CDR3 is 16 residues. CDR3 coding DNA: TGCGCCAGCAGCTTGGTGTTTATTTCGGGAGCAGATACGCAGTATTTT. This sequence encodes CASSLVFISGADTQYF. Drawing the rest from reference TRBV5-1 and TRBJ2-3, the complete variable domain is KAGVTQTPRYLIKTRGQQVTLSCSPISGHRSVSWYQQTPGQGLQFLFEYFSETQRNKGNFPGRFSGRQFSNSRSEMNVSTLELGDSALYLCASSLVFISGADTQYFGPGTRLTVL.

This clonotype has ten or more counts. V usage is TRBV25-1 and J usage is TRBJ2-3; 7 bases agree with TRBD1. The CDR3 totals 14 residues. The V and J ends lost 3 bases and 5 bases, in that order; junction bases with no gene match: 5. CDR1 and CDR2 (germline): MGHDK, SYGVNS. The CDR3, as DNA: TGTGCCAGCAGTGATACCTACAGGGGAGATACGCAGTATTTT. Translated, it gives CASSDTYRGDTQYF.

Ten or more counts support this clonotype. V gene TRBV12-3 or TRBV12-4 combines with J gene TRBJ2-7, with D possibly being TRBD2 (5 bases). Trimming shortened V by 5 bases and J by 5 bases, and 16 bases separated the two germline ends. The CDR3 runs to 14 residues. CDR3 coding DNA: TGTGCCAGCAGTCCCCCCCGAGGGAGCCACGAGCAGTACTTC. Protein sequence: CASSPPRGSHEQYF.

This chain links TRBV20-1 with TRBJ2-5; D may be TRBD1 (7 bases). The germline gives CDR1 DFQATT, CDR2 SNEGSKA (reference sequence). Trimming left V 6 bases short and J 2 bases short, with 13 bases between. The CDR3 sequence is 13 residues long. The CDR3 nucleotides are TGCAGTGCGTCACAGGGGACTCAAGAGACCCAGTACTTC. It translates to CSASQGTQETQYF.

This clonotype has at least ten counts. The chain combines TRBV29-1 with TRBJ2-7; 9 bases are shared with TRBD2. The germline V gene encodes CDR1 SQVTM and CDR2 ANQGSEA. The CDR3 contains 14 residues. Unmatched junction bases numbered 10, after V lost 3 bases and J lost 7 bases. This CDR3 reads CSVEALAGSGEQYF. In DNA form, the CDR3 reads TGCAGCGTTGAGGCGCTAGCGGGGTCGGGGGAGCAGTACTTC.

This clonotype was found many times. Here the CDR3 DNA reads TGTGCCAGCAGCCAACGAGGGGGGGTCTACGAGCAGTACTTC. Amino acids: CASSQRGGVYEQYF. J is TRBJ2-7 and V is TRBV5-6; weak D call: TRBD2 (7 bases). CDR3 size: 14 residues. CDR1 and CDR2 from the germline V gene are SGHDT and YYEEEE. V was clipped by 4 bases and J by 3 bases, with 14 bases between them.

In this sample, this clonotype turned up a few times. The chain uses TRBV20-1 and TRBJ2-1, with 11 bases that match TRBD2. CDR3 length: 14 residues. Trimming took 5 bases from V and 2 from J; bases not matched to a gene: 2. The germline V gene encodes CDR1 DFQATT and CDR2 SNEGSKA (reference sequence). The chain's CDR3 is CSAPTSGAYNEQFF. CDR3 DNA: TGCAGTGCTCCGACTAGCGGGGCCTACAATGAGCAGTTCTTC.

This clonotype was counted many times. The chain carries TRBV18 and TRBJ1-1; D perhaps matches TRBD1 (5 bases). Trimming took 2 bases from V and 1 from J, leaving 8 bases between them. This CDR3 is 14 amino acids long. Germline V gene lookup returns CDR1 KGHSH and CDR2 LQKENI. The CDR3 region has the DNA TGTGCCAGCTCACCAAGCGGACAGAACACTGAAGCTTTCTTT. It specifies CASSPSGQNTEAFF.